The present TCR beta chain was sequenced within a study of T cell responses to AZD1222 COVID-19 vaccine listed by TCRdb under 2021. At the level of the whole study: AZD1222 recipients with second doses at about 4 weeks or about 12 weeks were pooled, because spike-specific TCR depth and breadth did not differ between schedules. TCR sequencing covered 233 trial participants: about 210 given two doses of AZD1222 and around 25 given two doses of MenACWY control vaccine. Trial participants were enrolled into age subgroups of 18-55, 56-69 and 70-plus years, which contained about 160, 30 and 59 TCR-sequenced participants, respectively. What the authors observed across the whole study: Conclusions about previously exposed vaccinees are limited, since just five or six AZD1222 recipients were seropositive for SARS-CoV-2 at baseline. Vaccine-associated CD4 TCRs spanned the whole spike protein, with dominant responses in regions 160-218 and 743-854. The 56-69-year group was small, and its depth increase did not reach significance, likely because of low power. Because no day 14 peak-response samples were available, the repertoires could be characterized only after the peak T cell response. Most participants were white British and females outnumbered males, and the authors suggested that clonal diversity may have been underestimated. Nearly half of unique spike-specific TCRs reportedly recognized epitopes outside regions mutated in the B.1.351 and B.1.1.7 variants. After two AZD1222 doses, spike-specific TCR breadth and depth were significantly higher than at day 0 and than in MenACWY recipients.

In the case of this clone: No antigen is known for it. No per-base quality is available; no much larger clone lies one base away.

The CDR3 regions of human TCRbeta chains were analyzed by immunosequencing. For the original study's pipeline: Repertoire TCRs were checked for matches against a reference library of SARS-CoV-2-specific TCRs that had been generated using the MIRA antigen-specificity platform. Breadth was defined as the fraction of unique TCRs that were SARS-CoV-2-associated, and depth was defined as the fraction of total T cells that were SARS-CoV-2-associated. Using the MIRA data, each spike-specific TCR was assigned both to the spike region to which the TCR was reactive and to a CD4 or CD8 class. Log10-transformed breadth and depth values were compared by one-way ANOVA with Sidak's multiple comparisons tests. Drawn from immuneACCESS, this table holds only the in-frame rearrangements with V and J called that TCRdb kept. Clones are partly lost; checked studies trace under half to an unresolved V gene and leave the rest unexplained. V, J and clone size were drawn from that table, and D and trimming were deduced from the DNA. The sample records about 140,000 clones, more than 85% of which are singletons. About 2.5% of the sample lies in the top ten.

The time point label for this specimen denotes: baseline before first vaccination. Vaccinee samples came from UK trials COV001 and COV002, including a single-blind randomized controlled phase 2/3 trial of AZD1222 (ChAdOx1 nCoV-19) in healthy adults. For TCRbeta chain sequencing, PBMC samples were collected from trial participants at day 0 and at day 28 after the second dose. Sample: peripheral blood, taken on day 0 of AZD1222 vaccination. The TCR sequence derives from an adult in good health.

In nucleotide form, the sequence is TGCGCCAGCGGGGCAGGGCTTAACTCTGGGGCCAACGTCCTGACTTTC. Its coded protein is CASGAGLNSGANVLTF. The chain links TRBV5-1 with TRBJ2-6; the D gene is possibly TRBD1, with 5 bases matching. Reading from cysteine to phenylalanine, the CDR3 counts 16 amino acids. Only CDR3 DNA remains: 48 bases, in frame from the first base. V loses 7 bases of germline sequence and J loses 0 bases, and the interval between the two ends is 14 bases. CDR1 is given as SGHRS and CDR2 as YFSETQ, both from the germline V gene.